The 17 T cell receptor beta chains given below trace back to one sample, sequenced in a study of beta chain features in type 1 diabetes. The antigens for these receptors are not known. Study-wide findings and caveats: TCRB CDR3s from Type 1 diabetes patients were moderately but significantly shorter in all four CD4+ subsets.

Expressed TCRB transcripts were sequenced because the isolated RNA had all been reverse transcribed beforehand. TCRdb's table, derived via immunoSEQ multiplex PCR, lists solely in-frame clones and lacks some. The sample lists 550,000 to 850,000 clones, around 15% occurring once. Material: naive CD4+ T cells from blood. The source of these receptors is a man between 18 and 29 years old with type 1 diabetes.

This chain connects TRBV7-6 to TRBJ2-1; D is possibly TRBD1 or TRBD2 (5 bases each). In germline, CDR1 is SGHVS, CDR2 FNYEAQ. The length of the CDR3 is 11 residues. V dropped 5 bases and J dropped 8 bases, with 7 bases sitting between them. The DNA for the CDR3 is TGTGCCAGCAGCAGAGGGGATGAGCAGTTCTTC. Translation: CASSRGDEQFF. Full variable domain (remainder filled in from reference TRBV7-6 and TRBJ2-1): GAGVSQSPRYKVTKRGQDVALRCDPISGHVSLYWYRQALGQGPEFLTYFNYEAQQDKSGLPNDRFSAERPEGSISTLTIQRTEQRDSAMYRCASSRGDEQFFGPGTRLTVL.

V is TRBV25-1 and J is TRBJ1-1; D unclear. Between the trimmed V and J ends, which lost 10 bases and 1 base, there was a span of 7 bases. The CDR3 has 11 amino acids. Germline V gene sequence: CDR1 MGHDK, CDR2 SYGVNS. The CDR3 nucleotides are TGTGCCACCATAGAGAACACTGAAGCTTTCTTT. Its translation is CATIENTEAFF.

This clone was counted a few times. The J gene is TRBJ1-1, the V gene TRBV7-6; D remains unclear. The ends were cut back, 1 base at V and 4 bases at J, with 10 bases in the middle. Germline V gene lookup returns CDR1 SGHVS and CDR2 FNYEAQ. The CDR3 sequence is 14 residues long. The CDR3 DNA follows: TGTGCCAGCAGCTTAGGTTTGGAGGGCACTGAAGCTTTCTTT. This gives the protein CASSLGLEGTEAFF.

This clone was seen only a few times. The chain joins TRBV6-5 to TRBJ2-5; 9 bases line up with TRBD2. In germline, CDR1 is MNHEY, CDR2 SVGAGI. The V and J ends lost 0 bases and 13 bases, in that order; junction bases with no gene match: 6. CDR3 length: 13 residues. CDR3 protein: CASSYSRLAVSYF. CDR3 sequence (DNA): TGTGCCAGCAGTTACTCAAGACTAGCGGTCTCGTACTTC.

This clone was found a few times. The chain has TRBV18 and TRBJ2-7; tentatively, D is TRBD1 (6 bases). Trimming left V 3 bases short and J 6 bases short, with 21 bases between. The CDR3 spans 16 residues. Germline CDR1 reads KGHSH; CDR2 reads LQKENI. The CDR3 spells CASSPLAQGVIGEQYF. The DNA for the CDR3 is TGTGCCAGCTCACCGCTAGCACAGGGTGTCATAGGCGAGCAGTACTTC.

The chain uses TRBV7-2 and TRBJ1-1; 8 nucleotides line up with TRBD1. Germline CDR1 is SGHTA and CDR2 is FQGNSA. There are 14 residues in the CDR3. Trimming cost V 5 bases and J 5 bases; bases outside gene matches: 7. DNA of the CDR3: TGTGCCAGCAGCCCTCCAGGGGGCTGGACTGAAGCTTTCTTT. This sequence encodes CASSPPGGWTEAFF.

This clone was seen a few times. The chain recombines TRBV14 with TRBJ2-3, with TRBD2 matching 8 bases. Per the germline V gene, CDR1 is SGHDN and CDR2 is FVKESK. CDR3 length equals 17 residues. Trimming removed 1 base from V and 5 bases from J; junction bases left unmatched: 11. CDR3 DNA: TGTGCCAGCAGCCAAGCCCGCTGGCGGGGGGCAGGAGATACGCAGTATTTT. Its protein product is CASSQARWRGAGDTQYF.

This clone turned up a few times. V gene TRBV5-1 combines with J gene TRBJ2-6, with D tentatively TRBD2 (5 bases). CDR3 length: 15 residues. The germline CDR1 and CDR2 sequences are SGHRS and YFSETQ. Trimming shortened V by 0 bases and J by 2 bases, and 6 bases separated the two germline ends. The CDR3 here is CASSLDGTGANVLTF. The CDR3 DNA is TGCGCCAGCAGCTTGGACGGGACTGGGGCCAACGTCCTGACTTTC.

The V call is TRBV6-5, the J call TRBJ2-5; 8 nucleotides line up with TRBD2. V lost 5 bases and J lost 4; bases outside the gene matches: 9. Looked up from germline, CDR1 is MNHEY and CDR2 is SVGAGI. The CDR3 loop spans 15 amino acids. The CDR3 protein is CASSHAGSGGETQYF. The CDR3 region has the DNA TGTGCCAGCAGTCACGCCGGAAGCGGGGGAGAGACCCAGTACTTC.

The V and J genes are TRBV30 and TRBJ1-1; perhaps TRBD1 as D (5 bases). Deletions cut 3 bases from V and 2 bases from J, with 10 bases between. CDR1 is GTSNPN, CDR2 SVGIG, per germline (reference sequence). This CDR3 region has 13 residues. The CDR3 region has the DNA TGTGCCTGGAGAAGGGACCCAAACACTGAAGCTTTCTTT. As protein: CAWRRDPNTEAFF. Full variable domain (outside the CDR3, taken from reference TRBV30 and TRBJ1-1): SQTIHQWPATLVQPVGSPLSLECTVEGTSNPNLYWYRQAAGRGLQLLFYSVGIGQISSEVPQNLSASRPQDRQFILSSKKLLLSDSGFYLCAWRRDPNTEAFFGQGTRLTVV.

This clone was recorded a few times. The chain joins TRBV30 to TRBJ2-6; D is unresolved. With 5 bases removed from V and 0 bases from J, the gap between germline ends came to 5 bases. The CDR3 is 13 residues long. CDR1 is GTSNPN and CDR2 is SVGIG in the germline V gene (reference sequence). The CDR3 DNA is TGTGCCTGGGCCAACTCTGGGGCCAACGTCCTGACTTTC. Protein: CAWANSGANVLTF.

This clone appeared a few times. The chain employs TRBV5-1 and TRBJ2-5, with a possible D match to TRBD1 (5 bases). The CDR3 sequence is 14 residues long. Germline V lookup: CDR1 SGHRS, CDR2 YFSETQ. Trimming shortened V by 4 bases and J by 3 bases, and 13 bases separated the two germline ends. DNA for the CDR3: TGCGCCAGCAGCCTCGCGGACAATAAAGAGACCCAGTACTTC. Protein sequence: CASSLADNKETQYF.

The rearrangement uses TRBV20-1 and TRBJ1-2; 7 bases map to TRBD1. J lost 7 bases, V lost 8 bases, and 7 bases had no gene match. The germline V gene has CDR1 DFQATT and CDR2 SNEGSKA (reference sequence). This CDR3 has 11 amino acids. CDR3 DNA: TGCAGTTTACAGGGGCCCTTTGGCTACACCTTC. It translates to CSLQGPFGYTF.

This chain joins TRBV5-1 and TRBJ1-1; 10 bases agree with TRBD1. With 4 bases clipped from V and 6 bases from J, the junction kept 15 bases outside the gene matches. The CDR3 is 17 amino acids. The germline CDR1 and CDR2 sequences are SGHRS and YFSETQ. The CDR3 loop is CASSAEGVTGGYAEAFF. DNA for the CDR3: TGCGCCAGCAGCGCGGAAGGGGTGACAGGGGGCTACGCTGAAGCTTTCTTT. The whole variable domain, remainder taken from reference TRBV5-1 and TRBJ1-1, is KAGVTQTPRYLIKTRGQQVTLSCSPISGHRSVSWYQQTPGQGLQFLFEYFSETQRNKGNFPGRFSGRQFSNSRSEMNVSTLELGDSALYLCASSAEGVTGGYAEAFFGQGTRLTVV.

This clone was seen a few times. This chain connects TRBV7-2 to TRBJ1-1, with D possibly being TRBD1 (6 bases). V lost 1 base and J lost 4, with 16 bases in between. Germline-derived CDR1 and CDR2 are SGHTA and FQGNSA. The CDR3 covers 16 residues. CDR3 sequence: CASSLVSGARTTEAFF. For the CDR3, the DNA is TGTGCCAGCAGCTTAGTATCGGGGGCGCGTACCACTGAAGCTTTCTTT.

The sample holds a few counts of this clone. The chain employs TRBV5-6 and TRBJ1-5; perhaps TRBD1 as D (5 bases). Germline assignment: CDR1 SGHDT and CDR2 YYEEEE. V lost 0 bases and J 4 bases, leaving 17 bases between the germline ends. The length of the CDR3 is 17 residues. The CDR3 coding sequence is TGTGCCAGCAGCTTGGGGACAACCTATTGGCCTAATCAGCCCCAGCATTTT. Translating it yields CASSLGTTYWPNQPQHF.

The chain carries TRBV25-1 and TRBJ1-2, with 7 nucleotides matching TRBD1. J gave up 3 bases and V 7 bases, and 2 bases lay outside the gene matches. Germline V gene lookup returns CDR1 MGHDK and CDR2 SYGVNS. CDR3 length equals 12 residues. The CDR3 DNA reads TGTGCCAGCAATGGACAGGACTATGGCTACACCTTC. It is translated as CASNGQDYGYTF.